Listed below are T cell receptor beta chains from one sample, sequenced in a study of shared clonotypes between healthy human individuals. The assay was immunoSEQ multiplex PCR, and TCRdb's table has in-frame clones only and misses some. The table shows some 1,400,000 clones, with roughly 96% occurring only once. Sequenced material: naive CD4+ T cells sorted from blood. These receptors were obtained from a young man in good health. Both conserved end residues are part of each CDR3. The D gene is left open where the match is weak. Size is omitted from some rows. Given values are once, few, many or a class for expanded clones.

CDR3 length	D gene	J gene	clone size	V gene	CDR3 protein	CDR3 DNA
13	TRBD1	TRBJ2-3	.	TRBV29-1	CSVADRGTDTQYF	TGCAGCGTCGCGGACAGGGGCACAGATACGCAGTATTTT
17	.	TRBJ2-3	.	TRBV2	CASSDYIAATITDTQYF	TGTGCCAGCAGTGATTATATTGCAGCTACTATCACAGATACGCAGTATTTT
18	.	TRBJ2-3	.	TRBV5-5	CASSLAGVLAPSTDTQYF	TGTGCCAGCAGCTTGGCCGGCGTTCTAGCGCCGAGCACAGATACGCAGTATTTT
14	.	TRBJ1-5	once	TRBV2	CASSGRGRDQPQHF	TGTGCCAGCAGTGGCAGGGGCAGGGATCAGCCCCAGCATTTT
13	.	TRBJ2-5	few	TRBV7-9	CASSAQHGETQYF	TGTGCCAGCAGCGCCCAGCACGGAGAGACCCAGTACTTC
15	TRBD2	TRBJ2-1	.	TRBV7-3	CASSLISRREGEQFF	TGTGCCAGCAGCTTAATCAGTAGGAGGGAGGGTGAGCAGTTCTTC
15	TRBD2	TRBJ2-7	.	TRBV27	CASSFAKGRVHEQYF	TGTGCCAGCAGTTTTGCGAAGGGGAGGGTCCACGAGCAGTACTTC
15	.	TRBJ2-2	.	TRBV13	CASSVRSANTGELFF	TGTGCCAGCAGCGTACGGTCCGCGAACACCGGGGAGCTGTTTTTT
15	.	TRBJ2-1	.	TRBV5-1	CASNLERTPYNEQFF	TGCGCCAGCAATCTAGAGAGGACGCCCTACAATGAGCAGTTCTTC
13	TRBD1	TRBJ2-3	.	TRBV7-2	CASSRDRADTQYF	TGTGCCAGCAGCCGGGACAGAGCAGATACGCAGTATTTT
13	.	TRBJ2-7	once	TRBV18	CASSPLDSYEQYF	TGTGCCAGCTCTCCGCTGGATAGCTACGAGCAGTACTTC
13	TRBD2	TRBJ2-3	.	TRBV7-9	CALAGGRTDTQYF	TGTGCCTTAGCGGGAGGGCGCACAGATACGCAGTATTTT
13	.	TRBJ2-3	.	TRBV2	CASIPAATDTQYF	TGTGCCAGCATCCCGGCGGCCACAGATACGCAGTATTTT
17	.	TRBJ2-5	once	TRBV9	CASSVRPRVLGGETQYF	TGTGCCAGCAGCGTACGGCCACGTGTTTTGGGGGGAGAGACCCAGTACTTC
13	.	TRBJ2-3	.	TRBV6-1	CASSEEQGYTQYF	TGTGCCAGCAGTGAAGAACAGGGATATACGCAGTATTTT
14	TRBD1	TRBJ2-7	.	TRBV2	CASMTGTGSYEQYF	TGTGCCAGCATGACCGGGACAGGGTCCTACGAGCAGTACTTC
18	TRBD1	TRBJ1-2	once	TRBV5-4	CASSSPNWDRATDRGYTF	TGTGCCAGCAGCTCCCCGAATTGGGACAGGGCCACGGATCGGGGCTACACCTTC
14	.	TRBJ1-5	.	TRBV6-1	CASSPIYSNQPQHF	TGTGCCAGCAGCCCCATATACAGCAATCAGCCCCAGCATTTT
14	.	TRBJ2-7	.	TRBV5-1	CASSLGTASYEQYF	TGCGCCAGCAGCCTCGGGACTGCATCCTACGAGCAGTACTTC
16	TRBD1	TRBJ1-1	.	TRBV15	CATSRGSTGLLTEAFF	TGTGCCACCAGCAGAGGCTCGACAGGGTTGCTCACTGAAGCTTTCTTT